This entry concerns a single T cell receptor beta chain. The antigen is not known. The record originates from a study of cytomegalovirus exposure and HLA in healthy donors. General observations from the study: Donors belonging to an Asian-associated ancestry cluster reportedly showed fewer N-insertions in productive TCRs than the roughly 670-donor mean, according to what a later analysis found.

The CDR3 is made up of 14 amino acids. Germline V gene data show CDR1 as MGHRA and CDR2 as YSYEKL. V gave up 6 bases and J gave up 8 bases, with 17 bases separating them. PCR used 60 Vbeta primers and 13 Jbeta primers. The method was immunoSEQ multiplex PCR; TCRdb's version includes in-frame clones alone and lacks a portion of them. This sample has about 270,000 clones, with approximately 70% found just once. The TCR was taken from a female donor in good health and CMV-seronegative. J is TRBJ2-1 and V is TRBV4-1, with D perhaps TRBD1 (6 bases). Sequenced sample: PBMCs. The CDR3 loop reads CASSMGAQGYEQFF. The CDR3 bases are TGCGCCAGCAGTATGGGGGCGCAGGGCTATGAGCAGTTCTTC.